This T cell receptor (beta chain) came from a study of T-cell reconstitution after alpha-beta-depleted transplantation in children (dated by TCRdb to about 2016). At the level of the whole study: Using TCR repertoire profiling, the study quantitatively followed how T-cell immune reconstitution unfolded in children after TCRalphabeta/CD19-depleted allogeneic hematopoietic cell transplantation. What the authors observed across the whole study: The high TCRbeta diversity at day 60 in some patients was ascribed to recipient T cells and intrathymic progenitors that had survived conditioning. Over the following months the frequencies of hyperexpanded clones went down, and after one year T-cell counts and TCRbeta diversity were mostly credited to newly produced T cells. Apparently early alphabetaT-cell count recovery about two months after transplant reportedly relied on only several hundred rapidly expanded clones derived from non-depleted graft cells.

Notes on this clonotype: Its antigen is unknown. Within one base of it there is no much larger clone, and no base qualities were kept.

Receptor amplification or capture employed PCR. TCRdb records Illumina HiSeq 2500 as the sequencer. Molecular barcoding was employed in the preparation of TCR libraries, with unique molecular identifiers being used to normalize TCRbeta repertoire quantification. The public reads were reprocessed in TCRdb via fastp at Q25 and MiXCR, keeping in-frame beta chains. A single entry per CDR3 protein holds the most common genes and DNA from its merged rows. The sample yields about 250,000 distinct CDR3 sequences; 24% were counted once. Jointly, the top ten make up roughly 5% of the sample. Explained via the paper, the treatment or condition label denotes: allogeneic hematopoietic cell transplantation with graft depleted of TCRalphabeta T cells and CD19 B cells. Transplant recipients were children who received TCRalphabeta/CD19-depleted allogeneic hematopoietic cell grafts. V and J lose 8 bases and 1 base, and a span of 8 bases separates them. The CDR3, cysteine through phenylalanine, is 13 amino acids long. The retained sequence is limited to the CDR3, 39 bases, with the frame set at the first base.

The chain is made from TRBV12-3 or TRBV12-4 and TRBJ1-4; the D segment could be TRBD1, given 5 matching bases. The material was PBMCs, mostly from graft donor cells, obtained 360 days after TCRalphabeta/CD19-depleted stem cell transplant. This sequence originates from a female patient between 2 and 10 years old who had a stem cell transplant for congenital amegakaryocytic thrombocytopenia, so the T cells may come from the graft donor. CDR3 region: CASAGVTNEKLFF. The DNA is TGTGCCAGCGCGGGGGTAACTAATGAAAAACTGTTTTTT.